This passage covers 12 T cell receptor beta chains from one sample sequenced in a study of T cells in Graves' hyperthyroidism and ophthalmopathy. RNA transcripts served as the template for amplifying TCR beta CDR3 regions. HTBI primers were the set used in a first-round RT-PCR of the TCR CDR3. TCRdb reprocessed the multiplex PCR reads via MiXCR and lists one record per CDR3 protein. Of around 290,000 distinct CDR3 sequences in the sample, about a sixth were seen once. The source material was blood. The origin of the receptors is a woman aged 55 to 70 with Graves' ophthalmopathy.

This clonotype was counted between two and nine times. The chain recombines TRBV6-2 or TRBV6-3 with TRBJ2-2, with TRBD2 identical over 9 bases. CDR1 is MNHEY and CDR2 is SVGEGT in the germline V gene. V lost 6 bases to trimming and J lost 6 bases; unmatched junction nucleotides: 14. This CDR3 spans 17 amino acids. Written as DNA, the CDR3 is TGTGCCAGCAGCCCAATCCTCGCGGGGGGGCGCTCCGGGGAGCTGTTTTTT. Translating gives CASSPILAGGRSGELFF.

This clonotype was counted at least ten times. The rearrangement joins TRBV20-1 to TRBJ2-5, with 9 bases matching TRBD2. The CDR3 totals 15 residues. Germline V CDR1 and CDR2: DFQATT, SNEGSKA (reference sequence). Trimming removed 3 bases from V and 4 bases from J; junction bases left unmatched: 9. This chain's CDR3 is CSASGLAGTAETQYF. The CDR3, as DNA: TGCAGTGCTAGCGGGCTAGCGGGGACGGCAGAGACCCAGTACTTC.

In this sample, this clonotype turned up many times. The chain employs TRBV30 and TRBJ2-1; the match to TRBD2 covers 7 bases. Trimming took 3 bases from V and 8 from J; bases not matched to a gene: 10. This CDR3 region has 14 residues. From germline, CDR1 is GTSNPN and CDR2 SVGIG (reference sequence). The CDR3 DNA reads TGTGCCTGGAGGTACCGGACTAGGATCGATGAGCAGTTCTTC. It translates to CAWRYRTRIDEQFF.

This chain connects TRBV7-9 to TRBJ2-3; D possibly uses TRBD1 or TRBD2 (5 bases each). The CDR3 length is 16 residues. CDR1 SEHNR and CDR2 FQNEAQ come from the germline V gene (reference sequence). V was clipped by 5 bases and J by 2 bases, with 17 bases between them. The CDR3 region has the DNA TGTGCCAGCAGCACAGGCCGGGGCCGAATCACAGATACGCAGTATTTT. It codes for CASSTGRGRITDTQYF.

This clonotype was detected a few times. CDR3 sequence: CASTTPGTEAFF. CDR3 bases: TGTGCCAGCACCACCCCGGGCACTGAAGCTTTCTTT. The genes are TRBV2 and TRBJ1-1; D remains ambiguous. Germline V gene lookup returns CDR1 SNHLY and CDR2 FYNNEI. V dropped 7 bases and J dropped 4 bases, with 10 bases sitting between them. This CDR3 is built from 12 residues. Combining the CDR3 with reference TRBV2 and TRBJ1-1 gives the whole variable domain EPEVTQTPSHQVTQMGQEVILRCVPISNHLYFYWYRQILGQKVEFLVSFYNNEISEKSEIFDDQFSVERPDGSNFTLKIRSTKLEDSAMYFCASTTPGTEAFFGQGTRLTVV.

This clonotype was observed many times. The rearrangement joins TRBV7-2 to TRBJ2-1, with 8 bases fitting TRBD1. This CDR3 spans 13 amino acids. V gave up 5 bases and J gave up 12 bases; unmatched junction bases: 9. CDR1 SGHTA and CDR2 FQGNSA come from the germline V gene. Here the CDR3 reads CASSPTTGETQFF. Written as DNA, the CDR3 is TGTGCCAGCAGCCCTACGACAGGGGAAACGCAGTTCTTC.

This clonotype was detected ten times or more. The chain is built from TRBV20-1 and TRBJ1-2; maybe TRBD1 (5 bases). Germline lookup yields CDR1 DFQATT and CDR2 SNEGSKA (reference sequence). The V end was cut by 1 base, the J end by 7 bases, with 13 bases between. This CDR3 has 13 residues. CDR3 DNA sequence: TGCAGTGCTAGAGCCCAGGGAGGTGGTGGCTACACCTTC. Its translation: CSARAQGGGGYTF.

This clonotype was detected many times. The V call is TRBV2, the J call TRBJ1-6; D is unclear. The germline V gene encodes CDR1 SNHLY and CDR2 FYNNEI. CDR3 length equals 12 residues. The V end lost 2 bases, the J end lost 10 bases, and 6 bases lay between the germline ends. The chain's CDR3 is CASSEPESPLHF. CDR3 DNA sequence: TGTGCCAGCAGTGAACCGGAATCACCCCTCCACTTT.

This clonotype was observed at least ten times. The chain recombines TRBV24-1 with TRBJ2-1; tentative D call: TRBD2 (6 bases). Germline loops: CDR1 KGHDR, CDR2 SFDVKD. V was pared by 6 bases and J by 8 bases, with 10 bases between. The CDR3 contains 12 residues. For the CDR3, the DNA is TGTGCCACCAGTATGGGCGGGGATGAGCAGTTCTTC. This encodes CATSMGGDEQFF.

The genes are TRBV9 and TRBJ1-3, with D perhaps matching TRBD1 (6 bases). From germline, CDR1 is SGDLS and CDR2 YYNGEE. Trimming left V 4 bases short and J 0 bases short, with 14 bases between. CDR3 length: 16 amino acids. For the CDR3, the DNA is TGTGCCAGCAGCTTTTCGGACAGAGGCTCTGGAAACACCATATATTTT. Encoded protein: CASSFSDRGSGNTIYF.

This clonotype was seen many times. The rearrangement links TRBV7-2 to TRBJ2-3; weak D call: TRBD1 (6 bases). V lost 5 bases to trimming and J lost 2 bases, with 11 bases between them. The CDR3 loop spans 14 amino acids. The V gene's germline CDR1 is SGHTA and CDR2 FQGNSA. The CDR3 sequence is CASSTDSYTDTQYF. The DNA for the CDR3 is TGTGCCAGCAGCACGGACAGCTACACAGATACGCAGTATTTT.

This clonotype has ten or more counts. DNA for the CDR3: TGTGCCAGCAGCAAGACCCGACAGGGTCGCGATGAGCAGTTCTTC. Amino acids: CASSKTRQGRDEQFF. This chain connects TRBV12-3 or TRBV12-4 to TRBJ2-1; 7 bases line up with TRBD1. The CDR3 loop spans 15 amino acids. V trimming: 6 bases; J trimming: 8 bases; junction bases outside the gene matches: 13.